This T cell receptor (beta chain) was retrieved from a study of T cell repertoires and HLA-DP antigens (dated by TCRdb to about 2018). Some background on the complete study: Using HeLa cells transduced to present allogeneic HLA-DP, the study set up an in vitro model of CD4+ T cell alloreactivity. The two alloantigens modelled structurally similar versus dissimilar alloantigens, differing from self at one and ten peptide-binding groove amino acids, respectively. Of the three donors, two were male and one was female, with ages ranging from the 18-to-29 band to the 60-to-69 band. An average DNA input of roughly 200 ng was used for sorted CD137+CD4+ samples, compared with roughly 1,300 ng for pre-culture CD4+ samples. General conclusions and limits of the study: Clones undetected before culture had an average cumulative frequency of 36.3% against one allele and approximately 50% against the other. Separate analysis of naive and memory CD4+ repertoires was not performed. Limitations included only a few donors, a non-physiological HeLa antigen-presenting system, and the use of total CD4+ responder cells. Similar clonality (approximately 0.39) was observed for sorted CD137+ cells against both alloantigens, and this clonality was much higher than that observed in pre-culture samples (roughly 0.04).

The CDR3 runs 15 residues from the cysteine to the phenylalanine. Only the CDR3 DNA stays, 45 bases, in frame from base 1. CDR1 and CDR2 are drawn from the germline V gene (reference sequence): MNHEY, SMNVEV. Trimming leaves V shorter by 1 base and J shorter by 5 bases, with the junction holding 5 bases beyond the gene matches. TCRB CDR3 regions were amplified with the immunoSEQ multiplex PCR using forward primers for 54 TRBV segments and reverse primers for 13 TRBJ segments. For pre-culture CD4+ samples, sequencing was done at deep resolution with a target of a few hundred thousand T cell genomes. Sequencing of the amplicons was done on an Illumina HiSeq System, giving 87 bp reads that spanned the CDR3. On the study's bioinformatics: PCR and sequencing errors in the reads were corrected, and CDR3 regions were defined by aligning to IMGT reference sequences. Template and unique rearrangement counts were estimated using synthetic template pools. Clonality was computed by subtracting Pielou's evenness from 1. The Daley-Smith estimator was used to estimate richness. Morisita's index served as the measure of repertoire overlap. Clones present in cultured samples but not detected in the pre-culture repertoire of the same donor were defined as low-abundance clones. The clones in this table, taken by TCRdb from immuneACCESS, are in-frame only. Not every clone is retained; where verified, under half of the shortfall comes from an unresolved V gene, and the cause of the rest is unknown. V and J calls and clone size follow that table, whereas D and trimming were derived from the DNA. The sample data list approximately 90,000 clones, and about 89% of these were observed just once. The ten largest clones add up to about 1.8% of the sample.

Magnetic bead negative selection was used to isolate untouched CD4+ T cells from Ficoll-separated PBMC, with purity averaging about 98%. Using magnetic beads, untouched CD4+ T cells were isolated from Ficoll-separated PBMC at about 98% purity, with only negligible CD8+ contamination. Peripheral blood mononuclear cells were supplied by the buffy coats of a few healthy blood donors, who served as the study donors. CMV seronegative status was shared by all three donors. The DNeasy Blood & Tissue Kit was used for extraction of genomic DNA. For each subject, genomic DNA from sorted CD137+CD4+ cells and from pre-culture CD4+ baseline samples underwent TCRB sequencing. This clone has a single count. The antigen it binds to is not known. Within one base of it there is no much larger clone, and no base qualities were kept.

This TCR was sampled from a middle-aged man in good health and CMV-seronegative. The rearrangement joined TRBV27 to TRBJ2-7; 10 bases in the middle match TRBD2. The sequenced material came from CD4+ T cells from PBMCs. The CDR3 reads CASSLFLAGVHEQYF. At the DNA level, the sequence is TGTGCCAGCAGTTTATTCCTAGCGGGAGTCCACGAGCAGTACTTC.